Below, 26 T cell receptor beta chains from the same sample are listed, as sequenced in a study of T cell responses to AZD1222 COVID-19 vaccine. The protocol was immunoSEQ multiplex PCR, while the TCRdb copy is restricted to in-frame clones and leaves out a portion. The sample has over 85,000 clones, roughly nine tenths seen once. The source material was peripheral blood, sampled on day 0 of AZD1222 vaccination. The receptors stem from an adult in good health.

Only one count was recorded for this clone. CDR3 nucleotides: TGCAGCGTTGACCGGCCGAGGACAGGGGGAGCTTTCTTT. Its protein product is CSVDRPRTGGAFF. The rearrangement uses TRBV29-1 and TRBJ1-1; 10 bases line up with TRBD1. V shed 3 bases, J shed 10 bases, and the junction held 8 bases outside the gene matches. From germline, CDR1 is SQVTM and CDR2 ANQGSEA. The CDR3 has 13 residues. The full variable domain, rest sourced from reference TRBV29-1 and TRBJ1-1, is SAVISQKPSRDICQRGTSLTIQCQVDSQVTMMFWYRQQPGQSLTLIATANQGSEATYESGFVIDKFPISRPNLTFSTLTVSNMSPEDSSIYLCSVDRPRTGGAFFGQGTRLTVV.

The V call is TRBV7-2, the J call TRBJ2-7; TRBD2 matches 9 bases. The CDR3 length is 14 residues. V was clipped by 5 bases and J by 2 bases; unmatched bases: 4. Per the germline V gene, CDR1 is SGHTA and CDR2 is FQGNSA. The CDR3 here is CASSPAGGTYEQYF. Here the CDR3 DNA reads TGTGCCAGCAGCCCAGCGGGGGGTACCTACGAGCAGTACTTC.

The rearrangement uses TRBV11-2 and TRBJ2-7, with TRBD2 matching over 9 bases. The CDR3 consists of 12 residues. With 5 bases clipped from V and 6 bases from J, the junction kept 2 bases outside the gene matches. The germline V gene has CDR1 SGHAT and CDR2 FQNNGV. As DNA, the CDR3 is TGTGCCAGCAGCCCGACTAGCGGCGAGCAGTACTTC. Residues: CASSPTSGEQYF.

The chain recombines TRBV7-9 with TRBJ1-6; weak D call: TRBD1 (6 bases). CDR1 and CDR2 from the germline V gene are SEHNR and FQNEAQ (reference sequence). The germline V and J ends were trimmed by 3 bases and 9 bases, with 12 bases remaining between them. This CDR3 is 14 amino acids long. DNA for the CDR3: TGTGCCAGCAGCTTTGGGGGCGCGGGTTCACCCCTCCACTTT. Its translation: CASSFGGAGSPLHF. Variable domain in full (rest from reference TRBV7-9 and TRBJ1-6): DTGVSQNPRHKITKRGQNVTFRCDPISEHNRLYWYRQTLGQGPEFLTYFQNEAQLEKSRLLSDRFSAERPKGSFSTLEIQRTEQGDSAMYLCASSFGGAGSPLHFGNGTRLTVT.

The V gene is TRBV28, the J gene TRBJ2-5; D assignment may be TRBD1 or TRBD2 (6 bases each). CDR1 is MDHEN, CDR2 SYDVKM, per germline. The CDR3 loop spans 12 amino acids. The V end lost 10 bases, the J end lost 4 bases, and 13 bases lay between the germline ends. The CDR3 region is CAISRGVETQYF. CDR3 DNA: TGTGCCATCTCAAGGGGGGTAGAGACCCAGTACTTC.

The chain joins TRBV28 to TRBJ2-1; maybe TRBD1 (7 bases). This CDR3 has 15 residues. Germline V gene lookup returns CDR1 MDHEN and CDR2 SYDVKM. Trimming took 5 bases from V and 0 from J, leaving 11 bases between them. CDR3 coding DNA: TGTGCCAGCAGTCAGGGGGGCCTCTCCTACAATGAGCAGTTCTTC. Its protein is CASSQGGLSYNEQFF.

V and J are TRBV7-9 and TRBJ2-1; the D call may be TRBD1 or TRBD2 (6 bases each). The V end was cut by 2 bases, the J end by 9 bases, with 14 bases between. The CDR3 runs 14 residues. CDR1 and CDR2 (germline): SEHNR, FQNEAQ (reference sequence). CDR3 sequence: CASSLRGPVTEQFF. CDR3 nucleotide sequence: TGTGCCAGCAGCTTACGGGGGCCCGTAACTGAGCAGTTCTTC.

A single count supports this clone. This rearrangement joins TRBV5-4 to TRBJ1-2, with D uncertain. CDR1 and CDR2 from the germline V gene are SGHNT and YYREEE (reference sequence). Between the trimmed V and J ends, which lost 4 bases and 6 bases, there was a span of 19 bases. There are 15 residues in the CDR3. The CDR3 sequence: CASSLPRVSLDGYTF. The CDR3 nucleotides read TGTGCCAGCAGCCTTCCTAGGGTTTCCCTTGATGGCTACACCTTC.

This chain connects TRBV29-1 to TRBJ1-2; TRBD1 matches 8 bases. This CDR3 contains 13 residues. After removal of 7 bases from V and 3 bases from J, the junction contained 7 bases not matched to a gene. CDR1 and CDR2 from the germline V gene are SQVTM and ANQGSEA. In DNA form, the CDR3 reads TGCAGCGGGGGACAGGTCGCGGACTATGGCTACACCTTC. Protein: CSGGQVADYGYTF.

The rearrangement joins TRBV3-1 (or the pseudogene TRBV3-2) to TRBJ1-2; 7 bases are a match to TRBD1. Germline V gene sequence: CDR1 LGHDT, CDR2 YNNKEL (reference sequence). V was clipped by 1 base and J by 4 bases; unmatched bases: 6. This CDR3 is built from 15 residues. For the CDR3, the DNA is TGTGCCAGCAGCCAAGGGGGAGGGGGCTTCTATGGCTACACCTTC. Residues: CASSQGGGGFYGYTF.

This chain uses TRBV4-3 with TRBJ1-6; 7 positions match TRBD1. The CDR3 length is 15 residues. With V trimmed by 4 bases and J by 10 bases, 10 bases remained unmatched. Per germline, CDR1 LGHNA and CDR2 YSLEER. The CDR3 sequence is CASSREQGSSSPLHF. CDR3 bases: TGCGCCAGCAGCCGGGAACAGGGGAGTAGCTCACCCCTCCACTTT.

This chain links TRBV7-8 with TRBJ1-1; D remains unclear. V was pared by 1 base and J by 1 base, with 7 bases between. The CDR3 spans 14 residues. Germline CDR1 SGHVS, CDR2 FQNEAQ. In nucleotides, the CDR3 is TGTGCCAGCAGCTTAGTCGGGGAGAACACTGAAGCTTTCTTT. Protein product: CASSLVGENTEAFF. Looking up the rest from reference TRBV7-8 and TRBJ1-1 gives the full variable domain: GAGVSQSPRYKVAKRGQDVALRCDPISGHVSLFWYQQALGQGPEFLTYFQNEAQLDKSGLPSDRFFAERPEGSVSTLKIQRTQQEDSAVYLCASSLVGENTEAFFGQGTRLTVV.

The DNA for the CDR3 is TGTGCCAGCAGTTCGACGGGACTAGCGGGAGGATGGGAGCAGTACTTC. Translated, it gives CASSSTGLAGGWEQYF. The rearrangement links TRBV28 to TRBJ2-7; 15 bases map to TRBD2. The CDR3 length is 16 residues. Germline V lookup: CDR1 MDHEN, CDR2 SYDVKM. V lost 4 bases and J lost 7; bases outside the gene matches: 8. Based on the CDR3 plus reference TRBV28 and TRBJ2-7, the full variable domain is DVKVTQSSRYLVKRTGEKVFLECVQDMDHENMFWYRQDPGLGLRLIYFSYDVKMKEKGDIPEGYSVSREKKERFSLILESASTNQTSMYLCASSSTGLAGGWEQYFGPGTRLTVT.

The gene calls are TRBV5-4 and TRBJ2-1; 7 bases agree with TRBD2. Germline assignment: CDR1 SGHNT and CDR2 YYREEE (reference sequence). The V segment lost 0 bases and the J segment 4 bases; nucleotides outside the gene matches: 7. The CDR3 extends over 16 amino acids. CDR3 protein: CASSLGGRALYNEQFF. CDR3 sequence (DNA): TGTGCCAGCAGCTTGGGTGGGAGGGCTTTGTACAATGAGCAGTTCTTC.

The CDR3 spells CASSSTGLPWEQYF. In DNA, the CDR3 is TGCGCCAGCAGCTCTACGGGACTCCCCTGGGAGCAGTACTTC. The gene calls are TRBV5-1 and TRBJ2-7; weak D call: TRBD2 (6 bases). Germline values: CDR1 SGHRS, CDR2 YFSETQ. The CDR3 sequence is 14 residues long. Trimming shortened V by 3 bases and J by 7 bases, and 17 bases separated the two germline ends. The whole variable domain, remainder taken from reference TRBV5-1 and TRBJ2-7, is KAGVTQTPRYLIKTRGQQVTLSCSPISGHRSVSWYQQTPGQGLQFLFEYFSETQRNKGNFPGRFSGRQFSNSRSEMNVSTLELGDSALYLCASSSTGLPWEQYFGPGTRLTVT.

This chain joins TRBV6-2 or TRBV6-3 and TRBJ1-4; D remains unclear. Per germline, CDR1 MNHEY and CDR2 SVGEGT. The CDR3 has 15 amino acids. The V and J ends lost 4 bases and 7 bases respectively, with 16 bases between them. DNA of the CDR3: TGTGCCAGCAGTTCACCGAGCGACCGGGCTGAAAAACTGTTTTTT. Protein sequence: CASSSPSDRAEKLFF.

This rearrangement joins TRBV9 to TRBJ1-3, with D hard to call. The germline gives CDR1 SGDLS, CDR2 YYNGEE. Trimming removed 0 bases from V and 0 bases from J, with 10 bases in between. This CDR3 has 16 amino acids. The CDR3 loop is CASSVGRMISGNTIYF. CDR3 DNA: TGTGCCAGCAGCGTAGGCCGTATGATCTCTGGAAACACCATATATTTT.

The chain combines TRBV5-8 with TRBJ1-4; maybe TRBD1 (6 bases). CDR3 length: 16 amino acids. Per the germline V gene, CDR1 is SGHTS and CDR2 is YDEGEE. Trimming pared 6 bases from V and 7 bases from J, leaving 22 bases between. The CDR3 sequence is CASTKRPGDRSEKLFF. The CDR3 nucleotides read TGTGCCAGCACAAAAAGACCAGGGGATAGGAGTGAAAAACTGTTTTTT. Full variable domain (outside the CDR3, taken from reference TRBV5-8 and TRBJ1-4): EAGVTQSPTHLIKTRGQQATLRCSPISGHTSVYWYQQALGLGLQFLLWYDEGEERNRGNFPPRFSGRQFPNYSSELNVNALELEDSALYLCASTKRPGDRSEKLFFGSGTQLSVL.

V gene TRBV28 combines with J gene TRBJ2-1; D uncertain. Germline V gene sequence: CDR1 MDHEN, CDR2 SYDVKM. This CDR3 contains 12 residues. V was pared by 8 bases and J by 7 bases, with 12 bases between. The CDR3 here is CASSPGPNEQFF. CDR3 bases: TGTGCCAGCTCACCCGGACCGAATGAGCAGTTCTTC.

The J gene is TRBJ1-1, the V gene TRBV5-4; the match to TRBD1 covers 10 bases. Germline CDR1 and CDR2: SGHNT and YYREEE (reference sequence). Trimming at V came to 3 bases and at J to 8 bases, leaving 7 bases not matched to a gene. The CDR3 spans 14 residues. CDR3: CASSWDRGRSEAFF. CDR3 coding DNA: TGTGCCAGCAGCTGGGACAGGGGACGTTCAGAAGCTTTCTTT. The full variable domain, with the rest looked up from reference TRBV5-4 and TRBJ1-1, is ETGVTQSPTHLIKTRGQQVTLRCSSQSGHNTVSWYQQALGQGPQFIFQYYREEENGRGNFPPRFSGLQFPNYSSELNVNALELDDSALYLCASSWDRGRSEAFFGQGTRLTVV.

The V and J genes are TRBV5-5 and TRBJ1-1; D perhaps matches TRBD1 (6 bases). In germline, CDR1 is SGHKS, CDR2 YYEKEE (reference sequence). The CDR3 spans 17 residues. V gave up 6 bases and J gave up 0 bases, with 21 bases separating them. The CDR3 sequence is CASTTNPQGPMNTEAFF. The CDR3 nucleotides are TGTGCCAGCACCACCAATCCCCAGGGGCCCATGAACACTGAAGCTTTCTTT.

The chain is built from TRBV30 and TRBJ2-1, with D unresolved. V lost 2 bases and J lost 5, with 10 bases in between. In germline, CDR1 is GTSNPN, CDR2 SVGIG (reference sequence). The CDR3 length is 13 residues. CDR3 amino acids: CAWSSTRNNEQFF. CDR3 DNA: TGTGCCTGGAGTTCTACCCGTAACAATGAGCAGTTCTTC. The full variable domain, its missing parts supplied by reference TRBV30 and TRBJ2-1, is SQTIHQWPATLVQPVGSPLSLECTVEGTSNPNLYWYRQAAGRGLQLLFYSVGIGQISSEVPQNLSASRPQDRQFILSSKKLLLSDSGFYLCAWSSTRNNEQFFGPGTRLTVL.

The V gene is TRBV6-5, the J gene TRBJ2-1; D ambiguous. CDR1 MNHEY and CDR2 SVGAGI come from the germline V gene. Between the trimmed V and J ends, which lost 0 bases and 0 bases, there was a span of 6 bases. CDR3 length equals 15 residues. Here the CDR3 reads CASSYSRFSYNEQFF. The DNA for the CDR3 is TGTGCCAGCAGTTACTCGAGGTTCTCCTACAATGAGCAGTTCTTC.

The chain uses TRBV11-1 and TRBJ2-5; D remains ambiguous. The V gene's germline CDR1 is SGHAT and CDR2 FQDESV (reference sequence). This CDR3 comprises 15 residues. Deletions cut 0 bases from V and 2 bases from J, with 10 bases between. The CDR3 nucleotides read TGTGCCAGCAGCTTAGCTCCTCCCCCTCAAGAGACCCAGTACTTC. Translated, it gives CASSLAPPPQETQYF.

This chain joins TRBV2 and TRBJ2-7; unclear D gene. V was cut by 7 bases and J by 0 bases, with 7 bases left in between. Germline values: CDR1 SNHLY, CDR2 FYNNEI. CDR3 size: 12 residues. CDR3 region: CASTLPSYEQYF. The CDR3 nucleotides read TGTGCCAGCACTCTGCCCTCCTACGAGCAGTACTTC.

The chain combines TRBV1 with TRBJ2-7; TRBD2 is the table's D call and was not checked against the DNA. TRBV1 is flagged as a pseudogene. This CDR3 region has 14 residues. CDR3 amino acids: CTSSQDLTLYEQYF. CDR3 nucleotides: TGCACCAGCAGCCAAGATCTGACTCTCTACGAGCAGTACTTC.